This T cell receptor beta chain was sequenced during a study of T cells after yellow fever vaccination. The study's findings and limits: Faster peaking, at day 5 versus 15, marked a secondary response that was weaker. The presence of abundant clonotypes contaminating from the bulk population was possible in FACS-sorted repertoires. Reappearing after the booster were most of the clones from primary vaccination (about 96% CD4, about 87% CD8).

CDR3 size: 16 residues. V lost 1 base and J lost 6; bases outside the gene matches: 6. From germline, CDR1 is SGHDN and CDR2 FVKESK. This clonotype was counted many times. The antigen is not known. By 5'RACE template switching, TCR cDNA was produced, with a universal primer site and UMIs added in the process. One entry per CDR3 protein, called by TCRdb with MiXCR from the 5' RACE reads. The sample holds 150,000 or so distinct CDR3 sequences, approximately 6.6% seen once. The chain has TRBV14 and TRBJ2-1, with 10 bases matching TRBD2. This clonotype originated in a man aged 25-45 years who received the YFV17D yellow fever vaccine. The specimen was CD4+ T cells sorted from PBMCs, collected 10 days after the yellow fever booster vaccination. CDR3 loop: CASSQVLAGVRNEQFF. The CDR3 DNA sequence: TGTGCCAGCAGCCAAGTCCTAGCGGGAGTACGCAATGAGCAGTTCTTC.